Below, one TCR beta chain is given with its context. Its antigen target is currently unknown. Per-base quality was not reported, and no clone a single base away is much larger than it. Collaborating institutions collected whole blood in K2EDTA tubes following their own protocols. For TCRbeta analysis, collaborator samples were shipped as frozen whole blood, as isolated PBMCs, or as DNA extracted from either sample type. The immunoSEQ Assay, a bias-controlled multiplex PCR, was used to amplify TCRbeta CDR3 regions from genomic DNA. For the original study's pipeline: Nucleated cell counts per sample were estimated from amplification of reference gene primers within the assay. Sequence reads were collapsed and filtered to measure the absolute abundance of every unique TCRbeta CDR3 rearrangement. Productive Simpson clonality was computed per sample as the square root of Simpson's diversity index over productive rearrangements. TCRdb retrieved this table from immuneACCESS and kept in-frame rearrangements only. Not all clones are present; in checked studies, unresolved V genes account for under half, and no reason is known for the remainder. D and trimming come from the DNA, and the V and J calls and clone size come from that table. Counted in this sample were under 130,000 clones; nearly 90% of them appeared once. Around 3.3% of the sample belongs to the ten largest clones.

This record belongs to a study of blood T cell repertoires in COVID-19 (dated by TCRdb to about 2020). Some background on the complete study: Collaborator samples came from the United States, Italy and Spain and covered acute and convalescent phases of COVID-19. The samples were drawn from the first 160 participants of the ongoing ImmuneRACE study and from 1,254 subjects provided by 6 global collaborators. The prospective study material was composed of cDNA or gDNA derived from T cells, B-cell-depleted T cells, or PBMCs. Deeply sampled blood TCRbeta repertoires from subjects exposed to, actively infected with, or recovered from COVID-19 were included in the dataset. Where available, HLA class I and class II types were obtained from metadata supplied by the sample provider rather than from assay-based typing. Sample metadata almost always included a de-identified subject ID, COVID-19 status, age in years and sex. The repertoires were released in a freely available public database intended as a resource for research on the immune response to SARS-CoV-2.

Overall results and qualifications from the work: The quantity of clinical and demographic metadata differed by source and by participant and was supplied without curation.

This TCR was sampled from a man aged 45-65 years in a cohort sampled during active COVID-19. The material sequenced was peripheral blood.

The nucleotides are TGCGCCAGCAATGGAGGGGTGAACACTGAAGCTTTCTTT. It translates as CASNGGVNTEAFF. The chain is assembled from TRBV5-1 and TRBJ1-1, and possibly TRBD1, on 5 matching bases. The V end loses 6 bases and the J end loses 0 bases, and a stretch of 9 bases separates them. CDR1 and CDR2 (SGHRS, YFSETQ) derive from the germline V gene. The CDR3 spans 13 residues, from the cysteine through the phenylalanine. The kept DNA is CDR3 alone, 39 bases in frame from the first base.